These T cell receptor beta chains were read from a single sample in a study of cytomegalovirus exposure and HLA in healthy donors. Libraries were prepared by immunoSEQ multiplex PCR; TCRdb keeps only in-frame clonotypes and omits some of them. The table lists about 140,000 clones, roughly 80% of them singletons. The sequenced material came from PBMCs. The receptors here all came from a woman in her fifties or sixties in good health and CMV-seropositive. The CDR3 runs from the conserved cysteine through the conserved F or W. The D gene is left open where the match is weak. Expanded clones are given a class, and other clones once, few, many or no size at all.

v_call: TRBV6-1
j_call: TRBJ2-7
d_call: -
clone_size: -
cdr3_aa: CAESWENDGYEQYF
cdr3_nt: TGTGCCGAATCTTGGGAGAACGACGGCTACGAGCAGTACTTC

v_call: TRBV10-3
j_call: TRBJ1-2
d_call: TRBD1
clone_size: -
cdr3_aa: CAALQGEDGYTF
cdr3_nt: TGTGCCGCCCTACAGGGGGAAGATGGCTACACCTTC

v_call: TRBV7-9
j_call: TRBJ2-5
d_call: TRBD1
clone_size: -
cdr3_aa: CASSRDRGKGKETQYF
cdr3_nt: TGTGCCAGCAGCAGGGACAGGGGAAAGGGCAAAGAGACCCAGTACTTC

v_call: TRBV5-1
j_call: TRBJ2-5
d_call: TRBD1
clone_size: once
cdr3_aa: CASSLTSRGETQYF
cdr3_nt: TGCGCCAGCAGCTTGACCTCCAGGGGGGAGACCCAGTACTTC

v_call: TRBV7-6
j_call: TRBJ1-3
d_call: -
clone_size: -
cdr3_aa: CASSLFSSGALSGNTIYF
cdr3_nt: TGTGCCAGCAGCTTATTTTCGTCAGGGGCCCTCTCTGGAAACACCATATATTTT

v_call: TRBV6-5
j_call: TRBJ1-2
d_call: -
clone_size: -
cdr3_aa: CASSYGAGGGYTF
cdr3_nt: TGTGCCAGCAGTTACGGGGCAGGAGGGGGCTACACCTTC

v_call: TRBV6-1
j_call: TRBJ1-6
d_call: -
clone_size: once
cdr3_aa: CASILDRGGNSPLHF
cdr3_nt: -

v_call: TRBV4-2
j_call: TRBJ1-3
d_call: TRBD1
clone_size: -
cdr3_aa: CASSQNLLRTGSGNTIYF
cdr3_nt: TGTGCCAGCAGCCAAAACCTCCTCCGGACAGGGAGTGGAAACACCATATATTTT

v_call: TRBV11-3
j_call: TRBJ2-3
d_call: -
clone_size: once
cdr3_aa: CASSSYLGQDEVSTDTQYF
cdr3_nt: TGTGCCAGCAGCTCATATTTGGGGCAGGACGAAGTTAGCACAGATACGCAGTATTTT

v_call: TRBV15
j_call: TRBJ2-3
d_call: TRBD1
clone_size: -
cdr3_aa: CATSRLQGWGTDTQYF
cdr3_nt: TGTGCCACCAGCAGACTACAGGGGTGGGGCACAGATACGCAGTATTTT

v_call: TRBV7-9
j_call: TRBJ1-3
d_call: TRBD1
clone_size: -
cdr3_aa: CASSLGQVVANTIYF
cdr3_nt: TGTGCCAGCAGCCTTGGACAGGTTGTAGCTAACACCATATATTTT

v_call: TRBV11-2
j_call: TRBJ2-5
d_call: -
clone_size: -
cdr3_aa: CASSSGQSWMETQYF
cdr3_nt: TGTGCCAGCAGCTCAGGACAGTCTTGGATGGAGACCCAGTACTTC

v_call: TRBV7-3
j_call: TRBJ1-1
d_call: TRBD1
clone_size: -
cdr3_aa: CASSRGQGGNTEAFF
cdr3_nt: TGTGCCAGCAGCCGCGGACAGGGCGGGAACACTGAAGCTTTCTTT

v_call: TRBV4-1
j_call: TRBJ2-6
d_call: -
clone_size: -
cdr3_aa: CASSRSYAGANVLTF
cdr3_nt: TGCGCCAGCAGCCGGTCCTACGCTGGGGCCAACGTCCTGACTTTC

v_call: TRBV19
j_call: TRBJ1-3
d_call: -
clone_size: -
cdr3_aa: CATTQGVAGNTIYF
cdr3_nt: TGTGCCACCACACAGGGAGTCGCTGGAAACACCATATATTTT

v_call: TRBV11-3
j_call: TRBJ2-1
d_call: -
clone_size: -
cdr3_aa: CASSQWAGGSYNEQFF
cdr3_nt: TGTGCCAGCAGCCAATGGGCCGGGGGTTCCTACAATGAGCAGTTCTTC

v_call: TRBV2
j_call: TRBJ2-7
d_call: TRBD1
clone_size: -
cdr3_aa: CASSDFQGADEQYF
cdr3_nt: TGTGCCAGCAGTGATTTTCAGGGGGCAGACGAGCAGTACTTC

v_call: TRBV30
j_call: TRBJ1-5
d_call: TRBD1
clone_size: -
cdr3_aa: CAWSQGVNSNQPQHF
cdr3_nt: TGTGCCTGGAGCCAGGGGGTGAATAGCAATCAGCCCCAGCATTTT

v_call: TRBV29-1
j_call: TRBJ2-1
d_call: TRBD2
clone_size: -
cdr3_aa: CSVAGRGPYNEQFF
cdr3_nt: TGCAGCGTTGCTGGGAGGGGACCATACAATGAGCAGTTCTTC

v_call: TRBV5-6
j_call: TRBJ1-5
d_call: TRBD1
clone_size: -
cdr3_aa: CASSSGQNQPQHF
cdr3_nt: TGTGCCAGCAGCTCGGGACAGAATCAGCCCCAGCATTTT

v_call: TRBV7-2
j_call: TRBJ1-5
d_call: -
clone_size: -
cdr3_aa: CASSLDSGSDQPQHF
cdr3_nt: TGTGCCAGCAGCTTAGACTCTGGTTCGGATCAGCCCCAGCATTTT

v_call: TRBV5-4
j_call: TRBJ1-1
d_call: TRBD1
clone_size: -
cdr3_aa: CASSSDRVNTEAFF
cdr3_nt: TGTGCCAGCAGTTCGGACAGGGTGAACACTGAAGCTTTCTTT

v_call: TRBV29-1
j_call: TRBJ2-3
d_call: TRBD2
clone_size: once
cdr3_aa: CSALGLAGTDTQYF
cdr3_nt: TGCAGCGCTTTAGGACTAGCGGGCACAGATACGCAGTATTTT

v_call: TRBV10-1
j_call: TRBJ1-2
d_call: -
clone_size: few
cdr3_aa: CASSLERTNYGYTF
cdr3_nt: TGCGCCAGCAGTTTAGAAAGAACTAACTATGGCTACACCTTC

v_call: TRBV18
j_call: TRBJ1-6
d_call: -
clone_size: few
cdr3_aa: CASSPQGLDRSYNSPLHF
cdr3_nt: TGTGCCAGCTCACCCCAGGGGCTGGATCGATCCTATAATTCACCCCTCCACTTT

v_call: TRBV15
j_call: TRBJ2-2
d_call: -
clone_size: -
cdr3_aa: CATSRGDIRTGELFF
cdr3_nt: TGTGCCACCAGCAGGGGGGACATTCGAACCGGGGAGCTGTTTTTT

v_call: TRBV11-1
j_call: TRBJ2-1
d_call: -
clone_size: once
cdr3_aa: CASSFGGGGYEQFF
cdr3_nt: TGTGCCAGCAGCTTTGGGGGCGGGGGCTATGAGCAGTTCTTC

v_call: TRBV5-4
j_call: TRBJ2-7
d_call: TRBD1
clone_size: few
cdr3_aa: CASSSERRDRTRYEQYF
cdr3_nt: TGTGCCAGCAGCTCCGAAAGAAGGGACAGGACCCGCTACGAGCAGTACTTC

v_call: TRBV13
j_call: TRBJ1-1
d_call: -
clone_size: -
cdr3_aa: CASSPGVLAEAFF
cdr3_nt: TGTGCCAGCAGCCCGGGGGTTTTGGCTGAAGCTTTCTTT

v_call: TRBV5-1
j_call: TRBJ2-1
d_call: TRBD2
clone_size: -
cdr3_aa: CASSPGTSVGYNEQFF
cdr3_nt: TGCGCCAGCAGCCCAGGGACTAGCGTAGGCTACAATGAGCAGTTCTTC

v_call: TRBV2
j_call: TRBJ2-5
d_call: -
clone_size: -
cdr3_aa: CASSGFGQAGETQYF
cdr3_nt: TGTGCCAGCAGTGGATTCGGTCAGGCCGGAGAGACCCAGTACTTC

v_call: TRBV9
j_call: TRBJ1-1
d_call: -
clone_size: few
cdr3_aa: CASSQGENTEAFF
cdr3_nt: TGTGCCAGCAGCCAAGGGGAGAACACTGAAGCTTTCTTT

v_call: TRBV27
j_call: TRBJ1-6
d_call: -
clone_size: -
cdr3_aa: CASSFGGSLHF
cdr3_nt: TGTGCCAGCAGCTTCGGGGGGTCCCTCCACTTT

v_call: TRBV13
j_call: TRBJ1-1
d_call: TRBD1
clone_size: -
cdr3_aa: CASSSTGGAFF
cdr3_nt: TGTGCCAGCAGCTCCACAGGGGGAGCTTTCTTT

v_call: TRBV11-3
j_call: TRBJ2-7
d_call: TRBD1
clone_size: once
cdr3_aa: CASSLAAGGEQYF
cdr3_nt: TGTGCCAGCAGCTTAGCTGCAGGGGGCGAGCAGTACTTC

v_call: TRBV5-1
j_call: TRBJ2-1
d_call: TRBD2
clone_size: -
cdr3_aa: CASSRLAGTRGNEQFF
cdr3_nt: TGCGCCAGCAGCCGACTAGCGGGGACGAGGGGGAATGAGCAGTTCTTC

v_call: TRBV10-1
j_call: TRBJ1-3
d_call: TRBD1
clone_size: -
cdr3_aa: CASSYPGQGPEGNTIYF
cdr3_nt: TGCGCCAGCAGTTATCCGGGACAGGGCCCGGAGGGAAACACCATATATTTT

v_call: TRBV7-8
j_call: TRBJ2-7
d_call: TRBD2
clone_size: -
cdr3_aa: CASSVAGGYEQYF
cdr3_nt: TGTGCCAGCAGTGTAGCGGGGGGCTACGAGCAGTACTTC

v_call: TRBV5-5
j_call: TRBJ2-7
d_call: TRBD1
clone_size: -
cdr3_aa: CASSTNPTGGIEQYF
cdr3_nt: TGTGCCAGCAGCACCAATCCGACAGGGGGCATCGAGCAGTACTTC

v_call: TRBV6-4
j_call: TRBJ1-1
d_call: -
clone_size: -
cdr3_aa: CASSDSWSTEAFF
cdr3_nt: TGTGCCAGCAGTGACTCCTGGAGCACTGAAGCTTTCTTT

v_call: TRBV28
j_call: TRBJ2-7
d_call: -
clone_size: -
cdr3_aa: CASSLLRTSSSYEQYF
cdr3_nt: TGTGCCAGCAGTTTATTAAGGACATCAAGCTCCTACGAGCAGTACTTC

v_call: TRBV9
j_call: TRBJ1-3
d_call: -
clone_size: -
cdr3_aa: CASSGPGVSGNTIYF
cdr3_nt: TGTGCCAGCAGCGGCCCGGGGGTCTCTGGAAACACCATATATTTT

v_call: TRBV15
j_call: TRBJ1-1
d_call: -
clone_size: -
cdr3_aa: CATSLTDGGGTEAFF
cdr3_nt: TGTGCCACCAGCTTGACGGATGGGGGCGGAACTGAAGCTTTCTTT

v_call: TRBV5-1
j_call: TRBJ2-7
d_call: -
clone_size: -
cdr3_aa: CASSLYSDSYEQYF
cdr3_nt: TGCGCCAGCAGCTTATACAGTGACTCCTACGAGCAGTACTTC

v_call: TRBV28
j_call: TRBJ1-5
d_call: -
clone_size: -
cdr3_aa: CASSPDSLNQPQHF
cdr3_nt: TGTGCCAGCAGTCCCGACAGTCTCAATCAGCCCCAGCATTTT

v_call: TRBV5-1
j_call: TRBJ1-1
d_call: TRBD1
clone_size: -
cdr3_aa: CASSNDRVRTEAFF
cdr3_nt: TGCGCCAGCAGCAACGACAGGGTAAGAACTGAAGCTTTCTTT

v_call: TRBV7-3
j_call: TRBJ1-1
d_call: -
clone_size: -
cdr3_aa: CASSSRVEDTEAFF
cdr3_nt: TGTGCCAGCAGCTCCAGGGTAGAGGACACTGAAGCTTTCTTT

v_call: TRBV6-6
j_call: TRBJ2-3
d_call: -
clone_size: -
cdr3_aa: CASNRQAEDTQYF
cdr3_nt: TGTGCCAGCAACCGACAGGCCGAAGATACGCAGTATTTT

v_call: TRBV7-2
j_call: TRBJ2-5
d_call: -
clone_size: -
cdr3_aa: CASSLNGQAQETQYF
cdr3_nt: TGTGCCAGCAGCTTAAACGGCCAGGCCCAAGAGACCCAGTACTTC

v_call: TRBV27
j_call: TRBJ1-5
d_call: -
clone_size: -
cdr3_aa: CASSSRNSNQPQHF
cdr3_nt: TGTGCCAGCAGTTCTAGAAATAGCAATCAGCCCCAGCATTTT

v_call: TRBV30
j_call: TRBJ2-3
d_call: -
clone_size: few
cdr3_aa: CAWSFTGSTDTQYF
cdr3_nt: TGTGCCTGGAGTTTTACAGGGAGCACAGATACGCAGTATTTT